This TCR beta chain came from a study of blood T cell repertoires in COVID-19. V was pared by 4 bases and J by 10 bases, with 19 bases between. Per germline, CDR1 LGHNA and CDR2 YNFKEQ. The CDR3 has 15 amino acids. Here immunoSEQ multiplex PCR was the method, and the copy in TCRdb shows in-frame clones only, minus some. The profile covers 95,000 to 150,000 clones, with nearly 90% appearing a single time and 3.8% taken by the ten largest. The V call is TRBV4-2, the J call TRBJ1-4; D perhaps matches TRBD1 (5 bases). The sample was peripheral blood. This TCR was recovered from a woman aged 60-70 years with COVID-19, enrolled during active disease. The CDR3 region is CASSRNQGLSGKLFF. In nucleotides, the CDR3 is TGTGCCAGCAGCCGAAATCAGGGACTGAGCGGAAAACTGTTTTTT.